This paragraph reports one T cell receptor (beta chain). As yet, its antigen is unknown. Following extraction, RNA underwent reverse transcription to cDNA, which served as the sequencing template. This table comes from immunoSEQ multiplex PCR, and its TCRdb copy is limited to in-frame clones, with some not included. This sample has 150,000 to 200,000 clones, with roughly 66% found just once. Germline lookup yields CDR1 SGHRS and CDR2 YFSETQ. V was shortened by 8 bases and J by 1 base, with 10 bases between the two germline ends. The CDR3 contains 12 residues. The treatment denotes: oral pan-JAK inhibitor, 5-10 mg twice daily. This record comes from a study of CD8+ T cells in alopecia areata. General study findings and limits: Tofacitinib significantly reduced both scalp clonality and expanded CD8+ clones among the top 100.

This material consisted of CD4+ T cells sorted from blood, taken at week 24, from a patient treated with tofacitinib. The chain links TRBV5-1 to TRBJ2-7; no clear D. The receptor was isolated from a human donor with alopecia areata. In DNA form, the CDR3 reads TGCGCCAGTAAGGACGAGTCCTACGAGCAGTACTTC. Its translation is CASKDESYEQYF. The full variable domain, with the rest looked up from reference TRBV5-1 and TRBJ2-7, is KAGVTQTPRYLIKTRGQQVTLSCSPISGHRSVSWYQQTPGQGLQFLFEYFSETQRNKGNFPGRFSGRQFSNSRSEMNVSTLELGDSALYLCASKDESYEQYFGPGTRLTVT.